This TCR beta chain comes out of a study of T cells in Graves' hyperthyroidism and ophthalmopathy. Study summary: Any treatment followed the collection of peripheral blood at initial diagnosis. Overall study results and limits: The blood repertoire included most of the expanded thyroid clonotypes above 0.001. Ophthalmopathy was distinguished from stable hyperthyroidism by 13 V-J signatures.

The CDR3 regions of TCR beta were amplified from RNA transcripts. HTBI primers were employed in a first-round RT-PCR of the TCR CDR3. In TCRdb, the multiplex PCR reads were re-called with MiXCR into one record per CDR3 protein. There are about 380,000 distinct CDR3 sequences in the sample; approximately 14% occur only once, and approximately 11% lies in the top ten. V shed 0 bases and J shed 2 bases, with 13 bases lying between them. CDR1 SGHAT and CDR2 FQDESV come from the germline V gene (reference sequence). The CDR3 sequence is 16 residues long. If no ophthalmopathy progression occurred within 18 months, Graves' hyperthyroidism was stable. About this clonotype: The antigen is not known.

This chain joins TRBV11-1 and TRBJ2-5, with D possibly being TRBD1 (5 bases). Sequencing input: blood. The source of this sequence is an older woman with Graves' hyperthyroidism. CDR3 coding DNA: TGTGCCAGCAGCTTAGCGCCCGACAGTCTTCAAGAGACCCAGTACTTC. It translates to CASSLAPDSLQETQYF. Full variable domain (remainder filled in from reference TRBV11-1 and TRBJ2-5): EAEVAQSPRYKITEKSQAVAFWCDPISGHATLYWYRQILGQGPELLVQFQDESVVDDSQLPKDRFSAERLKGVDSTLKIQPAELGDSAMYLCASSLAPDSLQETQYFGPGTRLLVL.